The rows below give T cell receptor beta chains drawn from one sample of a study of blood T cell repertoires in COVID-19. TCRdb's copy holds only in-frame clones and misses some; the assay was immunoSEQ multiplex PCR. Among 48,000 or so clones listed, more than 75% were seen once. The sequencing input was peripheral blood. These receptors all stem from a woman aged 55-70 years with acute or convalescent COVID-19. The CDR3 runs from the conserved cysteine through the conserved F or W. The D gene is left open where the match is weak. Clone sizes are given selectively: once, few, many, or a class where the clone is expanded.

CDR3 length: 13
J gene: TRBJ2-2
clone size: NA
D gene: NA
V gene: TRBV5-4
CDR3 protein: CANGRVETGELFF
CDR3 DNA: TGTGCCAACGGCCGGGTAGAGACCGGGGAGCTGTTTTTT

CDR3 length: 16
J gene: TRBJ2-3
clone size: few
D gene: NA
V gene: TRBV19
CDR3 protein: CASSLLASGGADTQYF
CDR3 DNA: TGTGCCAGTAGCCTCTTGGCCTCTGGCGGAGCAGATACGCAGTATTTT

CDR3 length: 14
J gene: TRBJ1-2
clone size: NA
D gene: NA
V gene: TRBV6-5
CDR3 protein: CASRSGQINYGYTF
CDR3 DNA: TGTGCCAGCAGATCCGGACAGATAAACTATGGCTACACCTTC

CDR3 length: 13
J gene: TRBJ2-5
clone size: NA
D gene: TRBD1
V gene: TRBV28
CDR3 protein: CAGNRGPQETQYF
CDR3 DNA: TGTGCCGGCAACAGGGGGCCCCAAGAGACCCAGTACTTC

CDR3 length: 15
J gene: TRBJ2-3
clone size: NA
D gene: TRBD2
V gene: TRBV4-2
CDR3 protein: CASSSSGESTDTQYF
CDR3 DNA: TGTGCCAGCAGTTCTAGCGGGGAGAGCACAGATACGCAGTATTTT

CDR3 length: 13
J gene: TRBJ1-1
clone size: medium-sized
D gene: NA
V gene: TRBV11-2
CDR3 protein: CASSLDRDTEAFF
CDR3 DNA: TGTGCCAGCAGCTTAGATCGGGACACTGAAGCTTTCTTT

CDR3 length: 14
J gene: TRBJ2-3
clone size: NA
D gene: NA
V gene: TRBV27
CDR3 protein: CASSLTGGGDTQYF
CDR3 DNA: TGTGCCAGCAGTTTGACAGGCGGAGGAGATACGCAGTATTTT

CDR3 length: 16
J gene: TRBJ1-4
clone size: NA
D gene: TRBD1
V gene: TRBV6-1
CDR3 protein: CASSGTGTATNEKLFF
CDR3 DNA: TGTGCCAGCAGTGGGACAGGAACTGCAACTAATGAAAAACTGTTTTTT

CDR3 length: 16
J gene: TRBJ2-3
clone size: NA
D gene: NA
V gene: TRBV7-9
CDR3 protein: CASSRPLGFRTDTQYF
CDR3 DNA: TGTGCCAGCAGCCGCCCACTAGGGTTCCGCACAGATACGCAGTATTTT

CDR3 length: 12
J gene: TRBJ1-5
clone size: NA
D gene: NA
V gene: TRBV30
CDR3 protein: CAWSALQGPQHF
CDR3 DNA: TGTGCCTGGAGTGCGTTACAGGGGCCCCAGCATTTT

CDR3 length: 13
J gene: TRBJ2-1
clone size: NA
D gene: NA
V gene: TRBV5-1
CDR3 protein: CASSLEDRSEQFF
CDR3 DNA: TGCGCCAGCAGCCTAGAAGATCGGTCTGAGCAGTTCTTC

CDR3 length: 18
J gene: TRBJ2-5
clone size: NA
D gene: TRBD2
V gene: TRBV6-1
CDR3 protein: CASSEKPSGGSSQETQYF
CDR3 DNA: TGTGCCAGCAGTGAAAAGCCTAGCGGGGGGTCCTCCCAAGAGACCCAGTACTTC

CDR3 length: 15
J gene: TRBJ1-4
clone size: NA
D gene: NA
V gene: TRBV7-8
CDR3 protein: CASSVEGGIREKLFF
CDR3 DNA: TGTGCCAGCAGCGTGGAGGGTGGAATTCGTGAAAAACTGTTTTTT

CDR3 length: 15
J gene: TRBJ1-5
clone size: few
D gene: TRBD1
V gene: TRBV15
CDR3 protein: CATSKGTDGNQPQHF
CDR3 DNA: TGTGCCACCAGCAAAGGGACAGATGGCAATCAGCCCCAGCATTTT

CDR3 length: 15
J gene: TRBJ1-3
clone size: NA
D gene: NA
V gene: TRBV6-5
CDR3 protein: CASSYTAVSGNTIYF
CDR3 DNA: TGTGCCAGCAGTTACACCGCAGTCTCTGGAAACACCATATATTTT

CDR3 length: 14
J gene: TRBJ2-4
clone size: NA
D gene: NA
V gene: TRBV10-3
CDR3 protein: CAIRDGLAKNIQYF
CDR3 DNA: TGTGCCATCAGGGATGGACTAGCCAAAAACATTCAGTACTTC

CDR3 length: 13
J gene: TRBJ2-2
clone size: NA
D gene: NA
V gene: TRBV6-1
CDR3 protein: CASSEGLAGELFF
CDR3 DNA: TGTGCCAGCAGTGAAGGTTTAGCCGGGGAGCTGTTTTTT

CDR3 length: 13
J gene: TRBJ1-1
clone size: NA
D gene: NA
V gene: TRBV9
CDR3 protein: CASSVMGAGEAFF
CDR3 DNA: TGTGCCAGCAGCGTAATGGGGGCGGGTGAAGCTTTCTTT

CDR3 length: 13
J gene: TRBJ1-6
clone size: few
D gene: TRBD1
V gene: TRBV5-1
CDR3 protein: CASSDRESSPLHF
CDR3 DNA: TGCGCCAGCTCGGACAGGGAATCTTCACCCCTCCACTTT

CDR3 length: 15
J gene: TRBJ1-6
clone size: NA
D gene: TRBD1
V gene: TRBV7-8
CDR3 protein: CASSPGTGRGSPLHF
CDR3 DNA: TGTGCCAGCAGCCCAGGGACAGGGAGAGGATCACCCCTCCACTTT

CDR3 length: 14
J gene: TRBJ1-1
clone size: NA
D gene: NA
V gene: TRBV6-5
CDR3 protein: CASSYRELHTEAFF
CDR3 DNA: TGTGCCAGCAGTTACCGAGAGTTGCACACTGAAGCTTTCTTT

CDR3 length: 13
J gene: TRBJ1-1
clone size: NA
D gene: TRBD1
V gene: TRBV6-5
CDR3 protein: CASSYRGLTEAFF
CDR3 DNA: TGTGCCAGCAGTTACAGGGGGCTTACTGAAGCTTTCTTT

CDR3 length: 18
J gene: TRBJ2-3
clone size: NA
D gene: TRBD2
V gene: TRBV7-7
CDR3 protein: CASSRGLAGEASTDTQYF
CDR3 DNA: TGTGCTAGCAGTCGCGGACTAGCGGGAGAGGCTAGCACAGATACGCAGTATTTT

CDR3 length: 19
J gene: TRBJ2-1
clone size: NA
D gene: NA
V gene: TRBV12-5
CDR3 protein: CASGLVPAISVSHYNEQFF
CDR3 DNA: TGTGCTAGTGGTTTGGTTCCAGCAATAAGCGTCTCTCACTACAATGAGCAGTTCTTC

CDR3 length: 15
J gene: TRBJ2-3
clone size: NA
D gene: NA
V gene: TRBV2
CDR3 protein: CASRLSQGGTDTQYF
CDR3 DNA: TGTGCCAGCAGACTATCACAGGGTGGCACAGATACGCAGTATTTT

CDR3 length: 15
J gene: TRBJ1-4
clone size: NA
D gene: TRBD1
V gene: TRBV11-2
CDR3 protein: CASSVGDDRAEKLFF
CDR3 DNA: TGTGCCAGCAGCGTTGGGGACGACAGGGCTGAAAAACTGTTTTTT

CDR3 length: 17
J gene: TRBJ2-2
clone size: few
D gene: TRBD2
V gene: TRBV5-1
CDR3 protein: CASSLGGLAGVAGELFF
CDR3 DNA: TGCGCCAGCAGCTTGGGCGGACTAGCGGGAGTGGCCGGGGAGCTGTTTTTT

CDR3 length: 14
J gene: TRBJ1-2
clone size: NA
D gene: TRBD1
V gene: TRBV6-5
CDR3 protein: CASSPGQGDYGYTF
CDR3 DNA: TGTGCCAGCAGTCCAGGACAGGGGGATTATGGCTACACCTTC

CDR3 length: 14
J gene: TRBJ2-5
clone size: NA
D gene: NA
V gene: TRBV21-1
CDR3 protein: CASSEAGSRETQYF
CDR3 DNA: TGTGCCAGCAGCGAGGCGGGCAGTCGGGAGACCCAGTACTTC

CDR3 length: 16
J gene: TRBJ2-6
clone size: NA
D gene: NA
V gene: TRBV5-5
CDR3 protein: CASSLGGQAGANVLTF
CDR3 DNA: TGTGCCAGCAGCTTGGGGGGGCAGGCTGGGGCCAACGTCCTGACTTTC

CDR3 length: 14
J gene: TRBJ2-3
clone size: few
D gene: TRBD2
V gene: TRBV6-5
CDR3 protein: CAIRTSGSTDTQYF
CDR3 DNA: TGTGCCATACGGACTAGCGGGAGCACAGATACGCAGTATTTT

CDR3 length: 15
J gene: TRBJ1-1
clone size: NA
D gene: TRBD1
V gene: TRBV10-3
CDR3 protein: CAISETGDFSTEAFF
CDR3 DNA: TGTGCCATCAGCGAGACAGGGGACTTCAGCACTGAAGCTTTCTTT

CDR3 length: 14
J gene: TRBJ2-2
clone size: few
D gene: TRBD1
V gene: TRBV27
CDR3 protein: CASRPGQAAGELFF
CDR3 DNA: TGTGCCAGTCGACCGGGACAGGCTGCCGGGGAGCTGTTTTTT

CDR3 length: 18
J gene: TRBJ2-6
clone size: NA
D gene: NA
V gene: TRBV5-4
CDR3 protein: CASSLGAFGRSGANVLTF
CDR3 DNA: TGTGCCAGCAGCTTGGGGGCTTTTGGGCGATCTGGGGCCAACGTCCTGACTTTC

CDR3 length: 13
J gene: TRBJ2-3
clone size: NA
D gene: NA
V gene: TRBV12-3/TRBV12-4
CDR3 protein: CASRFYEADTQYF
CDR3 DNA: TGTGCCAGCAGGTTTTATGAGGCAGATACGCAGTATTTT

CDR3 length: 15
J gene: TRBJ1-1
clone size: NA
D gene: NA
V gene: TRBV7-2
CDR3 protein: CASSPAGGWNTEAFF
CDR3 DNA: TGTGCCAGCAGCCCTGCCGGGGGATGGAACACTGAAGCTTTCTTT

CDR3 length: 16
J gene: TRBJ2-1
clone size: NA
D gene: TRBD2
V gene: TRBV10-3
CDR3 protein: CAISEPGLAGDNEQFF
CDR3 DNA: TGTGCCATCAGTGAGCCGGGACTAGCGGGAGACAATGAGCAGTTCTTC

CDR3 length: 15
J gene: TRBJ2-1
clone size: NA
D gene: TRBD1
V gene: TRBV3-1/TRBV3-2
CDR3 protein: CASSPRTGSYNEQFF
CDR3 DNA: TGTGCCAGCAGCCCACGGACAGGGTCCTACAATGAGCAGTTCTTC

CDR3 length: 15
J gene: TRBJ2-2
clone size: NA
D gene: TRBD1
V gene: TRBV19
CDR3 protein: CASSPTGARGGELFF
CDR3 DNA: TGTGCCAGTAGCCCCACAGGGGCGAGAGGCGGGGAGCTGTTTTTT

CDR3 length: 16
J gene: TRBJ2-1
clone size: NA
D gene: TRBD2
V gene: TRBV29-1
CDR3 protein: CSDVTGRLAGPNEQFF
CDR3 DNA: TGCAGCGACGTAACAGGGCGACTAGCGGGGCCAAATGAGCAGTTCTTC

CDR3 length: 13
J gene: TRBJ1-2
clone size: NA
D gene: NA
V gene: TRBV30
CDR3 protein: CAWSLDRNYGYTF
CDR3 DNA: TGTGCCTGGTCACTCGACAGAAACTATGGCTACACCTTC

CDR3 length: 16
J gene: TRBJ2-2
clone size: NA
D gene: NA
V gene: TRBV4-2
CDR3 protein: CASSQGHRGGTGELFF
CDR3 DNA: TGTGCCAGCAGCCAAGGTCACAGGGGAGGCACCGGGGAGCTGTTTTTT

CDR3 length: 17
J gene: TRBJ2-1
clone size: few
D gene: TRBD2
V gene: TRBV9
CDR3 protein: CASSPPRGLGAYNEQFF
CDR3 DNA: TGTGCCAGCAGCCCACCGCGGGGACTAGGGGCTTACAATGAGCAGTTCTTC

CDR3 length: 15
J gene: TRBJ2-7
clone size: NA
D gene: NA
V gene: TRBV19
CDR3 protein: CASSSLGGVVDEQYF
CDR3 DNA: TGTGCCAGTAGTAGCTTGGGCGGGGTGGTGGACGAGCAGTACTTC

CDR3 length: 15
J gene: TRBJ2-7
clone size: NA
D gene: TRBD2
V gene: TRBV7-2
CDR3 protein: CASSPSASGAYEQYF
CDR3 DNA: TGTGCCAGCAGCCCTAGTGCTAGCGGGGCTTACGAGCAGTACTTC

CDR3 length: 15
J gene: TRBJ2-5
clone size: NA
D gene: TRBD1
V gene: TRBV6-2/TRBV6-3
CDR3 protein: CASSLFARGRETQYF
CDR3 DNA: TGTGCCAGCAGCCTTTTTGCCAGGGGGCGTGAGACCCAGTACTTC

CDR3 length: 14
J gene: TRBJ1-5
clone size: NA
D gene: TRBD1
V gene: TRBV5-3
CDR3 protein: CARSDRDRGSTQHF
CDR3 DNA: TGTGCCAGAAGCGATCGGGACAGGGGATCGACCCAGCATTTT

CDR3 length: 16
J gene: TRBJ1-5
clone size: NA
D gene: TRBD1
V gene: TRBV19
CDR3 protein: CASTHLGAGGRQPQHF
CDR3 DNA: TGTGCCAGTACTCATTTAGGGGCAGGGGGAAGACAGCCCCAGCATTTT

CDR3 length: 14
J gene: TRBJ1-3
clone size: NA
D gene: NA
V gene: TRBV7-3
CDR3 protein: CASSSTGGGNTIYF
CDR3 DNA: TGTGCCAGCAGCTCGACAGGAGGTGGAAACACCATATATTTT

CDR3 length: 12
J gene: TRBJ1-1
clone size: NA
D gene: NA
V gene: TRBV7-9
CDR3 protein: CASSSLAPWMKF
CDR3 DNA: TGTGCCAGCAGCTCCTTAGCCCCGTGGATGAAGTTT

CDR3 length: 14
J gene: TRBJ2-7
clone size: NA
D gene: TRBD2
V gene: TRBV11-2
CDR3 protein: CASSLPGLIYEQYF
CDR3 DNA: TGTGCCAGCAGCTTGCCGGGACTAATCTACGAGCAGTACTTC

CDR3 length: 15
J gene: TRBJ2-2
clone size: NA
D gene: TRBD1
V gene: TRBV10-3
CDR3 protein: CAIRDRGRDTGELFF
CDR3 DNA: TGTGCCATCAGGGACAGGGGCAGAGACACCGGGGAGCTGTTTTTT

CDR3 length: 15
J gene: TRBJ2-3
clone size: NA
D gene: TRBD1
V gene: TRBV5-5
CDR3 protein: CASSPWTGVTDTQYF
CDR3 DNA: TGTGCCAGCAGCCCGTGGACAGGAGTTACAGATACGCAGTATTTT

CDR3 length: 15
J gene: TRBJ2-7
clone size: NA
D gene: TRBD1
V gene: TRBV18
CDR3 protein: CASSQGTETFYEQYF
CDR3 DNA: TGTGCCAGCTCACAAGGGACAGAGACGTTCTACGAGCAGTACTTC

CDR3 length: 16
J gene: TRBJ2-3
clone size: NA
D gene: TRBD1
V gene: TRBV7-6
CDR3 protein: CASSEWTGKYTDTQYF
CDR3 DNA: TGTGCCAGCAGCGAGTGGACAGGGAAGTACACAGATACGCAGTATTTT